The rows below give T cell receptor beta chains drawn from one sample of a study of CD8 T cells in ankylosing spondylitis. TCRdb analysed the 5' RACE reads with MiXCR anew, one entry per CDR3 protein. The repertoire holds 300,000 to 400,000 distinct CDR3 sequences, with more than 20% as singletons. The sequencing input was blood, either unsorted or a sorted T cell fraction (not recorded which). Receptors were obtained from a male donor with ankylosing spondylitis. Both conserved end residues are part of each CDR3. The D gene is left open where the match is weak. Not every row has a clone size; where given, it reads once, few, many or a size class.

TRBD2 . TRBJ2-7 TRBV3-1 TGTGCCAGCAGCCGTGGAGCGGGAGGGCCCTACGAGCAGTACTTC CASSRGAGGPYEQYF
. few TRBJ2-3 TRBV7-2 TGTGCCAGCAGCTTAGTTGGGACACCAGGTGGGGATACGCAGTATTTT CASSLVGTPGGDTQYF
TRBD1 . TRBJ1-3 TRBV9 TGTGCCAGCAGCAATCGACAGGGCTCTGGAAACACCATATATTTT CASSNRQGSGNTIYF
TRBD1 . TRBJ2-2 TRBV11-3 TGTGCCAGCAGCCAGGGGACAGCGATCGGGGAGCTGTTTTTT CASSQGTAIGELFF
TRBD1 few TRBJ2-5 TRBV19 TGTGCCAGTAGCCCCCCTTCCCGCGGGACAGGGGCTTACCAAGAGACCCAGTACTTC CASSPPSRGTGAYQETQYF
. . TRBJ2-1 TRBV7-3 TGTGCCAGCAGCTTAAACGCGAAGGGGTCGCACGATGAGCAGTTCTTC CASSLNAKGSHDEQFF
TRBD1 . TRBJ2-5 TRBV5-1 TGCGCCAGCAGTCTCGGACAGGGAAGAGAGACCCAGTACTTC CASSLGQGRETQYF
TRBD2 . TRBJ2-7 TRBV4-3 TGCGCCAGCAGCCCCCAACTAGCGCCCCCCTTCGGGGAGCAGTACTTC CASSPQLAPPFGEQYF
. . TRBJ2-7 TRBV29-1 TGCAGCGCTCTACAATCTACAGGGCTCGAGCAGTACTTC CSALQSTGLEQYF
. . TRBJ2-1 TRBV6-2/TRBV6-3 TGTGCCAGCAGTAACATCCCGGGAGCCTCGCAGTTCTTC CASSNIPGASQFF
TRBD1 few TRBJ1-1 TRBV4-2 TGTGCCAGCAGCCAAGAAATGACAGGGAGTATTTTTCGGGCTTTCTTT CASSQEMTGSIFRAFF
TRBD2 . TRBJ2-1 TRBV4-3 TGCGCCAGCAGCCATAGCGGGAGGGCCTTGAATGAGCAGTTCTTC CASSHSGRALNEQFF
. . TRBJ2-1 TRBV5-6 TGTGCCAGCAGAAGGCAGGTTGAGCAGTTCTTC CASRRQVEQFF
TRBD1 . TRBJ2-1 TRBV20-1 TGCAGTGCTAATCACGGGACAGGGGAAAATGAGCAGTTCTTC CSANHGTGENEQFF
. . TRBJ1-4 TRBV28 TGTGCCAGCAGTTTATTTCACGGGGTGCTGTTTTTT CASSLFHGVLFF
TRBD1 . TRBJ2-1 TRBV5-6 TGTGCCAGCAGCAAACCGGGACAGGGGGGTACTGAGCAGTTCTTC CASSKPGQGGTEQFF
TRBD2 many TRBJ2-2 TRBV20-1 TGCAGTGCTCCTGGACTAGCGGGAACCGGGGAGCTGTTTTTT CSAPGLAGTGELFF
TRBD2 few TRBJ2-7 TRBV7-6 TGTGCCAGCAGCTTTCATTCTAGCGGGGGCGAGCAGTACTTC CASSFHSSGGEQYF
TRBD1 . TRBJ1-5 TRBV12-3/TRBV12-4 TGTGCCAGCAGTACGGAATGGGACAGTAGATCCAATCAGCCCCAGCATTTT CASSTEWDSRSNQPQHF
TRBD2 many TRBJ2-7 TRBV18 TGTGCCAGCTCACCGGGGACTAGCGGGAGCTACGAGCAGTACTTC CASSPGTSGSYEQYF
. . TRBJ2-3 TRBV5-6 TGTGCCAGCAGTGTGACCTTCTCTAGCACAGATACGCAGTATTTT CASSVTFSSTDTQYF
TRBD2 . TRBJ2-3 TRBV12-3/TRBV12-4 TGTGCCAGCAGTTTCGGTTCGGGAGGGCCCCCAGATACGCAGTATTTT CASSFGSGGPPDTQYF